The T cell receptor beta chain described here comes from a study of cytomegalovirus exposure and HLA in healthy donors (TCRdb year 2017). Broadly, across the study: An earlier analysis of several hundred of the donors reported more than 250 Gb of sequence data and more than 90 million unique TCR beta sequences from about 179 million T cells. An early release covering 500 to 750 HLA-typed donors comprised approximately 300 gigabases of sequencing data and roughly 86 million unique TCR sequences. Among the roughly 410 genotyped donors, approximately 77% belonged to the genetic ancestry cluster associated with self-reported Caucasian donors. The study aimed to test whether cataloging public T cell receptors could reveal signatures of past pathogen exposure. The T cell repertoires of several hundred subjects were profiled by immunosequencing and related to cytomegalovirus serostatus. Besides the first cohort of 500 to 700 subjects, a separate validation cohort made up of over 95 different subjects was used. The study combined high-throughput TCR immunosequencing, statistical association of individual TCRs with disease status, and machine learning to predict cytomegalovirus infection status. A later analysis re-examined previously published TCR beta repertoires from 500 to 700 donors and added high-resolution HLA genotyping to investigate patterns of TCR occurrence. Rather than using new phenotypic data, the later analysis identified candidate immune exposures from TCR beta sequences and from how often those sequences occurred across donors. An earlier analysis of around 580 of the donors used high-throughput TCR beta sequencing to judge whether each TCR beta V gene segment behaved as functional or pseudogenic. Donor age, sex, ethnicity and CMV serostatus were compiled together with the repertoire data. Genome-wide SNP genotypes for about 60% of the 666 donors were used in a later genetic analysis, which treated that subset as a discovery cohort. Every discovery cohort repertoire had been produced on one sequencing platform. HLA typing included class I and class II loci at four-digit resolution. Typing coverage differed by locus: A, B, C, DRB1 and DQB1 were typed in roughly 629-640 donors, DQA1 in 522, DPA1 in 600 to 610, and DPB1 in around 490. Four to six DR-DQ haplotypes were handled as single units for association and clustering, since linkage in the cohort was strong. On average, roughly 250,000 unique TCR beta nucleotide sequences were sequenced per donor among fewer than 500 genotyped donors of the cohort, with roughly 20% of those sequences being non-productive. The paper's findings and limits, for the study overall: A further reported finding was that TCR beta sequences accurately predicted the HLA-A and HLA-B alleles for most subjects in the first cohort. In a later genetic analysis, fewer N-insertions in productive TCRs were reported among donors in an Asian-associated ancestry cluster than the roughly 700-donor mean. The sequencing pipeline was judged likely to have produced a cluster of highly shared sequence variants as a technical artifact. Assigning TCR associations to individual alleles was difficult when HLA alleles, especially DR and DQ, strongly co-occurred. In this cohort, only TCR beta chains were sequenced, and detectable features were limited by the absence of alpha or paired-chain data. A later analysis found that TCR association rates varied across HLA loci, with DRB1 alleles showing the most associated TCRs and HLA-C alleles the fewest. An earlier analysis of approximately 570 of the donors showed that most TCR beta V segments appeared in productive rearrangements either about 87% or about 30% of the time, which broadly matched IMGT annotations. The earlier analysis of 587 of the donors excluded approximately 15 rarely observed V segments, including chromosome 9 orphons, because counts were too low. While some public TCRs were present in many individuals, most TCR sequences turned up only very rarely across donors. Specific HLA alleles were associated with more than 15,000 TCR beta sequences at a false discovery rate of 0.05 in a later analysis. In both the original and validation cohorts, the classifier was reported to diagnose cytomegalovirus status with high specificity and sensitivity. A later analysis found that HLA-associated TCR beta chains were more clonally expanded and had lower generation probabilities than equally common non-associated chains. In a later genetic analysis, a missense DCLRE1C variant was associated with V-gene and J-gene trimming of TCR beta chains, and the association was replicated in an independent cohort. Some IMGT-functional V segments, including TRBV6-2 and TRBV6-3, could not be distinguished by the 87-base-pair reads and were therefore excluded. A later analysis reported that several top co-occurrence clusters appeared linked to parvovirus B19, influenza, CMV and Epstein-Barr virus. A few of the identified cytomegalovirus-associated TCR beta chains were confirmed in vitro to be specific for cytomegalovirus antigens. CMV serostatus was the only immune exposure information available for the cohort. Correlated functional status among segregating V segments might be attributable to linkage disequilibrium, but an unknown experimental factor could not be ruled out. The authors suggested that the approach could potentially be extended to other disease states and immunological phenotypes. Roughly uniform sequencing depth across donors was assumed in presence/absence analyses, although this assumption may not hold. A later analysis found that most CMV-associated TCR beta chains appeared HLA-restricted, with HLA associations seemingly driven largely by CMV exposure. Because HLA typing was missing for some donors at each locus, association tests included only the typed subset. In the study, roughly 160 TCR beta chains were listed as associated with cytomegalovirus.

The library was prepared using the immunoSEQ multiplex PCR assay. For the multiplex PCR, a mixture combining 60 forward primers for TCR Vbeta segments and 13 reverse primers for TCR Jbeta segments was used. A multiplex PCR assay on genomic DNA amplified the CDR3 region of rearranged TCR beta genes. The amplified TCR beta libraries were sequenced on the Illumina HiSeq System as 87-base-pair reads. Turning to the authors' computational methods: Across the roughly 640 repertoires, a later analysis counted 60 million to 90 million unique TCR beta chains, 9 million to 14 million of which were shared by at least two donors. Raw reads were error-corrected and collapsed into unique sequences with a nearest-neighbor algorithm that merged closely related sequences to remove PCR and sequencing errors. CDR3 sequences were aligned to IMGT reference sequences to assign V, D and J gene segments. Each retained sequence needed at least a six-nucleotide match to both a V gene segment and a J gene segment. A rearrangement counted as productive if the CDR3 had no stop codons and remained in frame with V and J, and every other rearrangement counted as non-productive. Following IMGT convention, CDR3 was defined as the stretch from the second conserved V-encoded cysteine to the conserved J-encoded phenylalanine. Sequences without an unambiguous match to a single V gene segment were excluded from the earlier analysis of about 630 of the donors. An earlier analysis of approximately 590 of the donors classified V segments as functional when productive rearrangements were above 56.7% and as segregating when the standard deviation between donors was above 5%. A statistical classification framework was built to diagnose cytomegalovirus status from the catalog of TCR beta chain sequences. V and J gene assignment, in a later analysis, came from comparing TCR nucleotide sequences with IMGT/GENE-DB human TR gene sequences. The TCRdist pipeline was used in a later analysis to assign CDR3 sequences and most-parsimonious VDJ recombination scenarios. In a later analysis, each TCR beta chain was defined by its CDR3 amino acid sequence together with its V-gene family, and reads without a unique V-gene family were excluded. As a way to deal with suspected cross-contamination and a sequencing artifact, a later analysis dropped 450 to 600 nucleotide sequences that were highly shared and had low generation probability. In a later analysis, a clonal expansion index was calculated for each public chain from normalized within-repertoire ranks of inferred template counts. In a later analysis, generation probabilities were computed with a VDJ recombination model fitted to out-of-frame rearrangements, and the resulting probabilities were checked against IGoR. In a later analysis, TCR-TCR, TCR-HLA and TCR-CMV co-occurrence was scored with hypergeometric tests, and a repertoire-size bias correction was applied to TCR pairs. A later analysis estimated false discovery rates by permuting HLA or CMV assignments 20 times. In a later analysis, co-occurring TCRs were grouped with DBSCAN, and TCRdist sequence similarity was added when clustering was performed within HLA-allele-positive subsets. Repertoires with fewer than 30,000 or more than 120,000 public chains were left out of co-occurrence clustering, as were five repertoires with anomalous nucleotide sharing. TCRdb provides this immuneACCESS table in a form limited to in-frame rearrangements. Some clones are lacking; in checked studies, under half of them reflect an unresolved V gene, and why the rest are absent is not known. The DNA gave D and trimming, while V, J and clone size come from that table. A total of under 90,000 clones appear in this sample, around 80% of them only once. The top ten constitute 2.5% to 3.5% of the sample.

The cohort was made up of 650 to 700 healthy bone marrow donors. At the time of sampling, every cohort member was nominally healthy, though immune exposures that went unrecorded were likely present. The donor was CMV seropositive and was included in the group of 250 to 350 seropositive cohort members. Every donor gave a peripheral blood sample, and the peripheral blood mononuclear cells from that sample were used for TCR beta sequencing. Genomic DNA extraction from the blood cell samples was performed with the Qiagen DNeasy Blood Extraction Kit. Notes on this clone: It lacks a known antigen. Base qualities are not provided; no much larger clone lies one nucleotide away.

CDR1 and CDR2 (SGHVS, FNYEAQ) derive from the germline V gene. V is trimmed back by 5 bases and J by 2 bases, and the junction contains 6 bases that no gene match accounts for. The CDR3 goes from the cysteine to the phenylalanine over 14 residues. The sequence is cut down to CDR3 DNA, 42 bases in frame from base 1. This clonotype was obtained from a man aged 45-65 years in good health and CMV-seropositive. The sequence is built from TRBV7-6 and TRBJ2-7; 7 of the junction bases match TRBD1. Sequencing was done on a sample of PBMCs. The DNA is TGTGCCAGCAGCCCCCGGACAGGCCCCTACGAGCAGTACTTC. Its amino acids are CASSPRTGPYEQYF. Here the CDR3 is joined to the reference TRBV7-6 and TRBJ2-7 genes, and the full variable domain is: GAGVSQSPRYKVTKRGQDVALRCDPISGHVSLYWYRQALGQGPEFLTYFNYEAQQDKSGLPNDRFSAERPEGSISTLTIQRTEQRDSAMYRCASSPRTGPYEQYFGPGTRLTVT.